This T cell receptor beta chain was obtained from a study of T-cell memory formation after mild COVID-19. Notes on the study in general: Pre-infection memory showed some responding clones, and this suggested that cross-reactive memory joined. Contracting CD8+ clones were enriched in EMRA, CD4+ mainly in CM and EM.

About this clonotype: Its specificity is not known.

The CDR3 runs to 13 residues. Germline CDR1 and CDR2: DFQATT and SNEGSKA (reference sequence). The V end lost 6 bases, the J end lost 5 bases, and 17 bases lay between the germline ends. Sample barcodes and UMIs were carried by the TCR alpha and TCR beta cDNA libraries that 5'RACE generated with constant-segment primers. MiXCR, applied by TCRdb to the 5' RACE reads, yields one record per CDR3 protein. The sample holds fewer than 450,000 distinct CDR3 sequences, over 20% seen once. Sequenced input: PBMCs or a T cell subset sorted from them (not recorded which). The TCR sequence derives from an adult woman who had mild COVID-19 (a few samples of this study predate the infection). Cell type and time point are not known. The chain combines TRBV20-1 with TRBJ2-7; either TRBD1 or TRBD2 may fit D (6 bases each). For the CDR3, the DNA is TGCAGTGCCGGGGGCTCTGGCGGGCACGAGCAGTACTTC. Its protein product is CSAGGSGGHEQYF.